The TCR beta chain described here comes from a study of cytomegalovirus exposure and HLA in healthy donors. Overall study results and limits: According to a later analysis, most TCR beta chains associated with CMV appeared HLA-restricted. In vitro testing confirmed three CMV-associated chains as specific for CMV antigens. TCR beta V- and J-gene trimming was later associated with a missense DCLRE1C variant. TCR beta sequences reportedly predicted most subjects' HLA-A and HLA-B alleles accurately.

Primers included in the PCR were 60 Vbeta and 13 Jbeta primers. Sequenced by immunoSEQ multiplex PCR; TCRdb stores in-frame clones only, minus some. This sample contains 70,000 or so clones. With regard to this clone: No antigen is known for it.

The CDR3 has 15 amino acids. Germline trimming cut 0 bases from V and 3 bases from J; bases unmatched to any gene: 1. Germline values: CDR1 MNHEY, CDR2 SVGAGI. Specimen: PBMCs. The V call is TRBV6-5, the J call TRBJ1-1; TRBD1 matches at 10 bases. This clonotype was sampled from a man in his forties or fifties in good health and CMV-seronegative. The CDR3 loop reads CASSYSTGGYTEAFF. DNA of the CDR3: TGTGCCAGCAGTTACTCGACAGGGGGCTACACTGAAGCTTTCTTT.